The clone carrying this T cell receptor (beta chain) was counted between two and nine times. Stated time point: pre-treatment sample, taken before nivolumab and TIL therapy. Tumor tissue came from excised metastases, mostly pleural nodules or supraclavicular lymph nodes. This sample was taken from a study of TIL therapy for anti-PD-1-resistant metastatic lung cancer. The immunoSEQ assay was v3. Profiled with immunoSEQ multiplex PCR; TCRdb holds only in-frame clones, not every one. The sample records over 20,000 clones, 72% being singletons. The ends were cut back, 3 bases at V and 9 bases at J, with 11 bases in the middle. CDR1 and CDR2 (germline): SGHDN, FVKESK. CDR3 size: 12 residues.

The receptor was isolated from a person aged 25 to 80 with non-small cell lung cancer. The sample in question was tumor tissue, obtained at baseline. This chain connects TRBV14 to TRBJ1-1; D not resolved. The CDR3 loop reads CASSQGNRQAFF. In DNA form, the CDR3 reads TGTGCCAGCAGCCAGGGCAACAGACAAGCTTTCTTT.